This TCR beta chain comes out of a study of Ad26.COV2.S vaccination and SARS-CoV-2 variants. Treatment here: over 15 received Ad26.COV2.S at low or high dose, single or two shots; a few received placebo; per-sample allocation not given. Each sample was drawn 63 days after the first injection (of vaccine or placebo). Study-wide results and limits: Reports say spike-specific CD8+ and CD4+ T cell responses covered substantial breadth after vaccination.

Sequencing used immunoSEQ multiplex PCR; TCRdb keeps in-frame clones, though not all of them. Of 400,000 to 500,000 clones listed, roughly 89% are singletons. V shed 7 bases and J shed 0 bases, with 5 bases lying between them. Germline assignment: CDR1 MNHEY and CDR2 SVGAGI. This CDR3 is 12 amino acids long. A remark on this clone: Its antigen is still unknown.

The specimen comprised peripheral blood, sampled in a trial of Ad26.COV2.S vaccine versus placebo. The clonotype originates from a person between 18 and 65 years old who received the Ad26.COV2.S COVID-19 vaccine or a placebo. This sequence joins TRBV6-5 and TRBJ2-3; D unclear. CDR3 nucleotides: TGTGCCAGCAAGCATAGCACAGATACGCAGTATTTT. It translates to CASKHSTDTQYF.